Listed here are 7 T cell receptor beta chains from one sample, sequenced in a study of T-cell memory formation after mild COVID-19 (dated by TCRdb to 2020 to 2023). Receptor amplification or capture employed 5' RACE. Instrument on record: Illumina NovaSeq 6000. TCRdb trimmed the raw reads at Q25, called clones with MiXCR and kept productive beta chains. Entries that share a CDR3 protein sequence are merged under the most common genes and DNA. This sample lists 350,000 to 500,000 distinct CDR3 sequences; about a sixth were detected once. Clones ranked in the top ten supply roughly 21% of the sample. What was sequenced was PBMCs or a T cell subset sorted from them (not recorded which). These receptors all stem from a man younger than 35 who had mild COVID-19 (a few samples of this study predate the infection). The sample titles of this study are shuffled in the database, so cell type and time point are left out; the donor was told from shared clones.

A few counts support this clonotype. V usage is TRBV7-2 and J usage is TRBJ2-7; D is possibly TRBD1 (5 bases). V lost 3 bases to trimming and J lost 1 base, with 13 bases between them. The CDR3 is made up of 15 amino acids. Germline V gene lookup returns CDR1 SGHTA and CDR2 FQGNSA. The CDR3 loop reads CASSLGSTASYEQYV. CDR3 nucleotides: TGTGCCAGCAGCTTGGGCTCGACAGCTTCCTACGAGCAGTACGTC.

V usage is TRBV12-3 or TRBV12-4 and J usage is TRBJ2-1; 7 positions agree with TRBD1. This CDR3 has 12 residues. The V gene end was trimmed by 6 bases and the J gene end by 9 bases; junction bases not matched to a gene: 5. The CDR3 sequence: CASRQGWGEQFF. The CDR3 DNA follows: TGTGCCAGCAGACAGGGGTGGGGTGAGCAGTTCTTC.

The CDR3 reads CASSPGQGSGANVLTF. The CDR3 DNA reads as TGTGCCAGCAGTCCGGGACAGGGCTCTGGGGCCAACGTCCTGACTTTC. The chain recombines TRBV12-3 or TRBV12-4 with TRBJ2-6, with TRBD1 matching over 9 bases. This CDR3 comprises 16 residues. The junction had 2 bases not matched to a gene; V was cut back by 5 bases and J by 0 bases.

The CDR3 sequence: CASSNGVSAFF. The DNA for the CDR3 is TGTGCCAGCTCAAACGGGGTTTCGGCTTTCTTT. The rearrangement joins TRBV28 to TRBJ1-1; D gene uncertain. The CDR3 totals 11 residues. Trimming took 8 bases from V and 11 from J, leaving 15 bases between them. In germline, CDR1 is MDHEN, CDR2 SYDVKM. The complete variable domain, with remaining parts taken from reference TRBV28 and TRBJ1-1, reads DVKVTQSSRYLVKRTGEKVFLECVQDMDHENMFWYRQDPGLGLRLIYFSYDVKMKEKGDIPEGYSVSREKKERFSLILESASTNQTSMYLCASSNGVSAFFGQGTRLTVV.

J is TRBJ1-1 and V is TRBV19; D uncertain. Germline CDR1 is LNHDA and CDR2 is SQIVND (reference sequence). The length of the CDR3 is 13 residues. V shed 7 bases and J shed 0 bases, with 9 bases lying between them. The CDR3 loop is CASIGFMNTEAFF. The CDR3 region has the DNA TGTGCCAGTATTGGGTTTATGAACACTGAAGCTTTCTTT.

The table lists this clonotype with a few counts. The chain joins TRBV5-4 to TRBJ2-5; 7 bases are a match to TRBD2. V gave up 2 bases and J gave up 2 bases; unmatched junction bases: 3. Germline CDR1 and CDR2: SGHNT and YYREEE (reference sequence). This CDR3 is built from 14 residues. In nucleotides, the CDR3 is TGTGCCAGCAGCTTCGGACTAGTACAAGAGACCCAGTACTTC. Protein: CASSFGLVQETQYF.

This clonotype was detected only a few times. The chain joins TRBV12-3 or TRBV12-4 to TRBJ1-4, with 9 bases fitting TRBD1. Germline trimming cut 6 bases from V and 7 bases from J; bases unmatched to any gene: 3. The CDR3 has 13 amino acids. The CDR3 region is CASRSDRGEKLFF. DNA of the CDR3: TGTGCCAGCAGATCGGACAGGGGTGAAAAACTGTTTTTT.